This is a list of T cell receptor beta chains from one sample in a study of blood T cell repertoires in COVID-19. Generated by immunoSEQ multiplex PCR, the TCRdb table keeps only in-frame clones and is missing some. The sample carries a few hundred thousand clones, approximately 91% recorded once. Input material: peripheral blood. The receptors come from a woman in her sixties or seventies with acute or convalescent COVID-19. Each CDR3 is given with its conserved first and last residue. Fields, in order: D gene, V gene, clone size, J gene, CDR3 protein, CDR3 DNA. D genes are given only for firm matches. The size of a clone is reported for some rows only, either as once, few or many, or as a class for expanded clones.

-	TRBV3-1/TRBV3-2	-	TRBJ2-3	CASSQDAGQNTDTQYF	TGTGCCAGCAGCCAAGATGCGGGACAGAACACAGATACGCAGTATTTT
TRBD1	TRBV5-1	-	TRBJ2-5	CASSLQGDPGETQYF	TGCGCCAGCAGCCTCCAGGGGGACCCGGGGGAGACCCAGTACTTC
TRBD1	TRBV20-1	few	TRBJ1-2	CSMTGDYGYTF	TGCAGCATGACAGGGGACTATGGCTACACCTTC
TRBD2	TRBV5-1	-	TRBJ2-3	CASSLRGNRNTDTQYF	TGCGCCAGCAGCCTGCGGGGGAACCGGAACACAGATACGCAGTATTTT
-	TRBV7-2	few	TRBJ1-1	CASSLAGGGSIGLNTEAFF	TGTGCCAGCAGCTTAGCGGGGGGCGGGAGTATAGGGTTGAACACTGAAGCTTTCTTT
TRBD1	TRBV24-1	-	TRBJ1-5	CATSATDRVNQPQHF	TGTGCCACCAGCGCGACGGACAGGGTCAATCAGCCCCAGCATTTT
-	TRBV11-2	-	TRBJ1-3	CASSLAGHVSGNTIYF	TGTGCCAGCAGCTTAGCGGGACACGTCTCTGGAAACACCATATATTTT
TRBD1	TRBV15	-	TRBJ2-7	CATGYRDRGLQYF	TGTGCCACCGGTTACCGGGACAGGGGTTTGCAGTACTTC
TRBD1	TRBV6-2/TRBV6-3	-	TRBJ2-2	CASSQDRAGTGELFF	TGTGCCAGCAGTCAGGACAGGGCTGGCACCGGGGAGCTGTTTTTT
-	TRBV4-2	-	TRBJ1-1	CASSRSSGATEAFF	TGTGCCAGCAGCCGAAGCAGCGGGGCCACTGAAGCTTTCTTT
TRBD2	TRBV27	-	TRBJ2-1	CASSFPRLAGGSYNEQFF	TGTGCCAGCAGTTTCCCGCGACTAGCGGGAGGCAGTTACAATGAGCAGTTCTTC
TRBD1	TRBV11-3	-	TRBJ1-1	CASSLGVGQGKNTEAFF	TGTGCCAGCAGCTTAGGGGTAGGACAGGGGAAGAACACTGAAGCTTTCTTT
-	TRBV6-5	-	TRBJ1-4	CASSSGSSREKLFF	TGTGCCAGCAGTTCAGGGTCGTCCAGGGAAAAACTGTTTTTT
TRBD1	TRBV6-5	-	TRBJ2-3	CASRRTGGSTDTQYF	TGTGCCAGCAGGCGGACAGGGGGGAGCACAGATACGCAGTATTTT
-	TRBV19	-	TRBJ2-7	CASKGGGAGLSYEQYF	TGTGCCAGTAAAGGAGGTGGCGCAGGTCTTTCCTACGAGCAGTACTTC
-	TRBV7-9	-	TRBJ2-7	CASSPLFEQYF	TGTGCCAGCAGCCCACTCTTCGAGCAGTACTTC
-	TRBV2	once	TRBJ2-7	CASSEPAYYEQYF	TGTGCCAGCAGTGAGCCCGCCTACTACGAGCAGTACTTC
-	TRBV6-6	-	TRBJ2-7	CASSASTVGEQYF	TGTGCCAGCAGTGCCTCAACGGTTGGCGAGCAGTACTTC
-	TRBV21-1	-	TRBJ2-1	CASSVRERKTPRDRVYNEQFF	TGTGCCAGCAGCGTTCGGGAGCGAAAAACTCCCCGGGACAGGGTCTACAATGAGCAGTTCTTC
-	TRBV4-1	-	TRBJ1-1	CASSQLLSLNTEAFF	TGCGCCAGCAGCCAACTCCTATCTTTGAACACTGAAGCTTTCTTT
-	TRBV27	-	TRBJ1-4	CASRDSPRANEKLFF	TGTGCCAGCAGGGACAGCCCTCGTGCTAATGAAAAACTGTTTTTT
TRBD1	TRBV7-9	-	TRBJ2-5	CASSLASGTGTVETQYF	TGTGCCAGCAGCTTAGCCTCCGGGACAGGGACTGTTGAGACCCAGTACTTC
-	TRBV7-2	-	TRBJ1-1	CASSPNSGAQAFF	TGTGCCAGCAGCCCCAATTCAGGGGCACAAGCTTTCTTT
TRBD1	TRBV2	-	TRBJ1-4	CASSGQGGHEKLFF	TGTGCCAGCAGTGGACAGGGAGGTCATGAAAAACTGTTTTTT
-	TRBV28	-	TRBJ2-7	CASSLGGASNYEQYF	TGTGCCAGCAGTTTAGGAGGGGCCTCGAACTACGAGCAGTACTTC
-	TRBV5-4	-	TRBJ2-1	CASSQTGPSYNEQFF	TGTGCCAGCAGTCAAACAGGGCCTTCCTACAATGAGCAGTTCTTC
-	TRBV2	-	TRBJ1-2	CASSVQKSLSGYTF	TGTGCCAGCAGTGTCCAAAAATCTCTGAGTGGCTACACCTTC
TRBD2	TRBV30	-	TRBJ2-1	CAWSGGTSGNNEQFF	TGTGCCTGGAGTGGCGGTACTAGCGGGAACAATGAGCAGTTCTTC
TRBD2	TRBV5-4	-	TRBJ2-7	CASSLAGGAHEQYF	TGTGCCAGCAGCTTGGCCGGGGGGGCCCACGAGCAGTACTTC
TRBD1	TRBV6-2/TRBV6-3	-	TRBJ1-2	CASSYSSGTVDGYTF	TGTGCCAGCAGTTACTCGTCCGGGACAGTCGATGGCTACACCTTC
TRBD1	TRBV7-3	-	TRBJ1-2	CASSLPGGALGYTF	TGTGCCAGCAGCTTACCAGGGGGCGCTCTGGGCTACACCTTC
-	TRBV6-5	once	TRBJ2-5	CASSTGETQYF	TGTGCCAGCAGTACCGGAGAGACCCAGTACTTC
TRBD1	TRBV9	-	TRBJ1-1	CASSSTGVYTEAFF	TGTGCCAGCAGCTCTACAGGGGTTTACACTGAAGCTTTCTTT
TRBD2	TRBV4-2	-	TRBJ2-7	CASSQGPGGGGYYEQYF	TGTGCCAGCAGCCAAGGGCCCGGTGGCGGGGGTTACTACGAGCAGTACTTC
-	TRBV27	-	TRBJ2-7	CASSRKSSYEQYF	TGTGCCAGCAGCAGGAAAAGCTCCTACGAGCAGTACTTC
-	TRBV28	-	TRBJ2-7	CAVGGGSYEQYF	TGTGCGGTAGGGGGAGGGAGCTACGAGCAGTACTTC
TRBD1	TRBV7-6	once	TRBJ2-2	CASSFHRQGWNTGELFF	TGTGCCAGCAGCTTCCACAGACAGGGTTGGAACACCGGGGAGCTGTTTTTT
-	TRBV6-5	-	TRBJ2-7	CASSYVSGNEQYF	TGTGCCAGCAGTTACGTCTCGGGGAACGAGCAGTACTTC
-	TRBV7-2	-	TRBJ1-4	CASSLRPGTNEKLFF	TGTGCCAGCAGCTTACGCCCAGGAACTAATGAAAAACTGTTTTTT
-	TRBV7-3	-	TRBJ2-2	CASSLDSTGELFF	TGTGCCAGCAGCTTGGACAGCACCGGGGAGCTGTTTTTT
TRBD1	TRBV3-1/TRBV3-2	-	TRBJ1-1	CASSPYTGDTEAFF	TGTGCCAGCAGCCCCTATACAGGGGACACTGAAGCTTTCTTT
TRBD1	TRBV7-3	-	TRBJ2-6	CASSDDSDRAGANVLTF	TGTGCCAGCAGCGACGACTCCGACAGGGCTGGGGCCAACGTCCTGACTTTC
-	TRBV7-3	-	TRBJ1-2	CASSLGGAQDYGYTF	TGTGCCAGCAGCTTAGGCGGGGCACAAGACTATGGCTACACCTTC
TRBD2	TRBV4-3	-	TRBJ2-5	CASSPTSKGLAGGETQYF	TGCGCCAGCAGCCCTACCTCAAAGGGACTAGCGGGTGGAGAGACCCAGTACTTC
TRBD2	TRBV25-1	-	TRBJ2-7	CASSAAGVVYEQYF	TGTGCCAGCAGTGCGGCGGGGGTAGTATACGAGCAGTACTTC
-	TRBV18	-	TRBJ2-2	CASSPRWGSRESGELFF	TGTGCCAGCTCACCACGTTGGGGCAGCAGAGAGTCCGGGGAGCTGTTTTTT
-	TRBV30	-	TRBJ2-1	CAWSGQALIGNEQFF	TGTGCCTGGAGTGGGCAGGCCTTAATTGGCAATGAGCAGTTCTTC
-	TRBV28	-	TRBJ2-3	CASSYRWGQHGGSPDTQYF	TGTGCCAGCAGTTACCGTTGGGGACAACACGGCGGGAGCCCCGATACGCAGTATTTT
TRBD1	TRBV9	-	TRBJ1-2	CASSPSIGGEGYTF	TGTGCCAGCAGCCCAAGCATAGGGGGCGAGGGCTACACCTTC
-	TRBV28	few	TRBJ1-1	CASSLLNGGTEAFF	TGTGCCAGCAGTTTATTAAACGGGGGCACTGAAGCTTTCTTT
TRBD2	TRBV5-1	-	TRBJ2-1	CASSLAGGNTFF	TGCGCCAGCAGCTTGGCCGGGGGGAATACGTTCTTC
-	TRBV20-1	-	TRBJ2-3	CSASYGTGGDTQYF	TGCAGTGCTAGTTATGGGACTGGGGGGGATACGCAGTATTTT